The rows below give T cell receptor beta chains drawn from one sample of a study of cytomegalovirus exposure and HLA in healthy donors. Libraries were prepared by immunoSEQ multiplex PCR; TCRdb keeps only in-frame clonotypes and omits some of them. The data show 200,000 to 250,000 clones, roughly 80% seen once. The sample was PBMCs. The receptors come from a woman aged 40 to 50 in good health and CMV-seronegative. Both conserved end residues are part of each CDR3. A D gene is named only where the DNA matches it firmly. Expanded clones are given a class, and other clones once, few, many or no size at all.

V gene	clone size	J gene	D gene	CDR3 DNA	CDR3 protein
TRBV7-9	few	TRBJ2-5	NA	TGTGCCAGCAGCTTAGGTTTGGCAGTTCAAGAGACCCAGTACTTC	CASSLGLAVQETQYF
TRBV5-1	NA	TRBJ2-7	NA	TGCGCCAGCAGCGGGGGAGGCTACGAGCAGTACTTC	CASSGGGYEQYF
TRBV2	NA	TRBJ1-5	NA	TGTGCCAGCAAATGGAACAGGGAAGGCCAGCCCCAGCATTTT	CASKWNREGQPQHF
TRBV12-5	NA	TRBJ1-4	TRBD1	TGTGCTAGTGGTTTTACTGACAGGGCGGGAGAAAAACTGTTTTTT	CASGFTDRAGEKLFF
TRBV5-1	NA	TRBJ2-1	NA	TGCGCCAGCAGCTTGGCCGGACTACACTACAATGAGCAGTTCTTC	CASSLAGLHYNEQFF
TRBV7-9	NA	TRBJ1-1	TRBD1	TGTTCCAGCAGCTTAGCGGGACAGGGGAATGAAGCTTTCTTT	CSSSLAGQGNEAFF
TRBV6-5	NA	TRBJ2-1	TRBD1	TGTGCCAGCAGTTACACAGGGGGCGCGGTTGGTGAGCAGTTCTTC	CASSYTGGAVGEQFF
TRBV5-1	NA	TRBJ2-1	TRBD1	TGCGCCAGCAGCCCGGCGGCAGGGGGACCCTACAATGAGCAGTTCTTC	CASSPAAGGPYNEQFF
TRBV9	NA	TRBJ2-5	TRBD2	TGTGCCAGCAGTCCCTTCGGGGGGTCGGGGGAGACCCAGTACTTC	CASSPFGGSGETQYF
TRBV30	NA	TRBJ2-7	NA	TGTGCCTGGGGGGCGGTAACTCCCTACGAGCAGTACTTC	CAWGAVTPYEQYF
TRBV30	NA	TRBJ1-4	NA	TGTGCCTGGAGTGTACAAGGCAGCCCCGGGGGAAAACTGTTTTTT	CAWSVQGSPGGKLFF
TRBV30	NA	TRBJ2-7	TRBD2	TGTGCCTATAGCTCGGGAGGACCCTACGAGCAGTACTTC	CAYSSGGPYEQYF
TRBV7-8	NA	TRBJ1-4	NA	TGTGCCAGCAGCTTAGTACGGGTGCGACCCTCTGAAAAACTGTTTTTT	CASSLVRVRPSEKLFF
TRBV19	NA	TRBJ2-7	NA	TGTGCCAGTAGTTCCCCGGGACACCCGAGCTCCTACGAGCAGTACTTC	CASSSPGHPSSYEQYF
TRBV7-3	NA	TRBJ1-1	NA	TGTGCCAGCAGCTTTTCAGGGAACACTGAAGCTTTCTTT	CASSFSGNTEAFF
TRBV20-1	NA	TRBJ1-1	NA	TGCAGTGCTAGGCGGGGGCAGGGAGCTTTCTTT	CSARRGQGAFF